This T cell receptor (beta chain) came from a study of blood T cell repertoires in COVID-19 (dated by TCRdb to 2019 to 2021). For the study in its entirety: The collaborator samples originated in the United States, Italy and Spain and spanned the acute and convalescent phases of COVID-19. HLA class I and class II types, where available, came from metadata supplied by the sample provider rather than from assay-based typing. The repertoires were released in a freely available public database meant as a resource for research on the immune response to SARS-CoV-2. The material from the prospective study consisted of cDNA or gDNA derived from T cells, B-cell-depleted T cells, or PBMCs. Samples came from the ongoing ImmuneRACE study (first 160 participants) plus 1,254 subjects from 6 global collaborators. Sample metadata almost always included a de-identified subject ID, COVID-19 status, age in years and sex. Subjects who had been exposed to COVID-19, were actively infected with it, or had recovered from it provided the deeply sampled blood TCRbeta repertoires that made up the dataset. Paper-wide results and their limitations: Clinical and demographic metadata were provided uncurated, with the amount varying by source and participant.

With respect to this clone: The target of this receptor is not known. No base quality values were provided; no much bigger clone lies one nucleotide off.

Measured from the cysteine to the phenylalanine, the CDR3 is 13 residues long. This entry keeps only the CDR3 DNA: 39 bases, framed from base 1. V gives up 0 bases and J gives up 8 bases, and the segment between their germline ends measures 10 bases. Per the germline V gene, SGHDN is the CDR1 and FVKESK is the CDR2. The immunoSEQ Assay, a bias-controlled multiplex PCR, was used to amplify TCRbeta CDR3 regions from genomic DNA. In the original analysis: Nucleated cell counts per sample were estimated from amplification of reference gene primers within the assay. To quantify the absolute abundance of each unique TCRbeta CDR3 rearrangement, sequence reads were collapsed and filtered. Productive Simpson clonality was computed per sample as the square root of Simpson's diversity index over productive rearrangements. TCRdb took this table from immuneACCESS and kept in-frame rearrangements with V and J called. Such tables lack part of the clones; where checked against another copy, unresolved V genes explain under half of the gap, and the rest is unexplained. The DNA was the basis for D and trimming; V, J and clone size are from that table. Counted in this sample were about 380,000 clones; roughly 84% of them appeared once. Of the sample, 2.5% to 3.5% is held by the ten largest clones.

Enrolling through a virtual design, the prospective study's participants ranged in age from roughly 18 to 95 years and lived across roughly 24 United States geographic areas. In the prospective study, participants were assigned to cohorts based on the clinical history participants reported in a screening survey and a study questionnaire. For ImmuneRACE Cohort 3, a participant was defined as recovered based on two consecutive negative NP/OP PCR tests, clearance by a healthcare professional, or resolution of symptoms. In the prospective study, mobile phlebotomists collected whole blood, serum and a nasopharyngeal or oropharyngeal swab from each participant. Additional blood draws and questionnaires over an approximately two-month period could optionally be provided by prospective study participants. Blood samples from the prospective study were shipped frozen or at room temperature prior to DNA extraction.

Sequencing used PBMCs or T cells enriched from blood (not recorded which). This TCR came from a woman in her 30s who had recovered from COVID-19. The rearranged segments are TRBV14 and TRBJ1-2; possibly the D gene is TRBD1, per 5 matching bases. This receptor carries the CDR3 CASSQDLGGGYTF. The base sequence is TGTGCCAGCAGCCAAGATCTGGGGGGAGGCTACACCTTC.